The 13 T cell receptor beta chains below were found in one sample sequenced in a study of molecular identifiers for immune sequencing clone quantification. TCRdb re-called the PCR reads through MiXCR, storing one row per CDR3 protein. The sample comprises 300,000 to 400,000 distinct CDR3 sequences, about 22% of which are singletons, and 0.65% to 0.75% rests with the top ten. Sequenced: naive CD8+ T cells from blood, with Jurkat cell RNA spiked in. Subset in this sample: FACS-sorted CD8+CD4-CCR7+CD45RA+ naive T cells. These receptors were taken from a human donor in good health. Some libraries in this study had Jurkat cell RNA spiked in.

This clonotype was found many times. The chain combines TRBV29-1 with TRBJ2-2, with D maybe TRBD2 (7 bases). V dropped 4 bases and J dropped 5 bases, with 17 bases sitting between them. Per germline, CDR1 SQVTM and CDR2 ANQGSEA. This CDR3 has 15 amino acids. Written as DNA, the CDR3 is TGCAGCGTTGTCCTCCGGGGGGCGCAAACCGGGGAGCTGTTTTTT. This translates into CSVVLRGAQTGELFF.

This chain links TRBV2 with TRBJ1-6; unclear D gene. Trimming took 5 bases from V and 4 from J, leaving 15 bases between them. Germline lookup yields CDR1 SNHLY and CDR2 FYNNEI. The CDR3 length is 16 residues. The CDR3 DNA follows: TGTGCCAGCAGTCAAAAAACCGTTGCTTATAATTCACCCCTCCACTTT. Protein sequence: CASSQKTVAYNSPLHF.

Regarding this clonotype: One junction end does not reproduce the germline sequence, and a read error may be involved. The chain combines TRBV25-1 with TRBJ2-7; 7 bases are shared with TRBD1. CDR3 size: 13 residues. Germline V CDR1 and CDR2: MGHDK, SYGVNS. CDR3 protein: CARRGTASSEQYF. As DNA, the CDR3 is TGTGCCCGCAGGGGGACAGCCTCCTCCGAGCAGTACTTC.

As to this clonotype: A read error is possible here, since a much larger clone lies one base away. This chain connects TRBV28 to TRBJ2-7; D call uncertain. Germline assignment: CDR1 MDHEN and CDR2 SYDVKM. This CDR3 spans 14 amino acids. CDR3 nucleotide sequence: TGTGTCAGCAGCCCAAGGACCCCCCTTCCCGAGCAGTACTTC. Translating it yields CVSSPRTPLPEQYF.

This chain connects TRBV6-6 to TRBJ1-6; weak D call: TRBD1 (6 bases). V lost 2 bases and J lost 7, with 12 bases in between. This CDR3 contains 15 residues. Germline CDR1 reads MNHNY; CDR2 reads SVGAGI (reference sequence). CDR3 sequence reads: CASSYVQGENSPLHF. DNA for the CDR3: TGTGCCAGCAGTTACGTACAGGGTGAGAATTCACCCCTCCACTTT.

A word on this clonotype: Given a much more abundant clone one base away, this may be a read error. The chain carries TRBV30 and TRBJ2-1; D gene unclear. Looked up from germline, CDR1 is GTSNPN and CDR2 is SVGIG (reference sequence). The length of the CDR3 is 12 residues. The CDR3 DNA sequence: TGTGCCTGGGGGCCTTCCTGCAATGAGCAGTTCTTC. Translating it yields CAWGPSCNEQFF.

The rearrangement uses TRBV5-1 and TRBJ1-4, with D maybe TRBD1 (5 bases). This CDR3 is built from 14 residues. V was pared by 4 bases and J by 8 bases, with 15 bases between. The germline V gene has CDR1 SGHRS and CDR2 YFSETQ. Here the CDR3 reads CASSRRGKEEKLFF. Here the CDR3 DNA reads TGCGCCAGCAGCCGAAGGGGCAAGGAAGAAAAACTGTTTTTT.

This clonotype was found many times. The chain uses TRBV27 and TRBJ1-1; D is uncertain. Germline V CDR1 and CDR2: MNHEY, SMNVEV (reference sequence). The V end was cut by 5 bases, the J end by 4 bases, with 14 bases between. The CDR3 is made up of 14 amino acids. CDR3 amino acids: CASSPRGRITEAFF. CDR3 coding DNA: TGTGCCAGCAGTCCAAGAGGTAGGATCACTGAAGCTTTCTTT.

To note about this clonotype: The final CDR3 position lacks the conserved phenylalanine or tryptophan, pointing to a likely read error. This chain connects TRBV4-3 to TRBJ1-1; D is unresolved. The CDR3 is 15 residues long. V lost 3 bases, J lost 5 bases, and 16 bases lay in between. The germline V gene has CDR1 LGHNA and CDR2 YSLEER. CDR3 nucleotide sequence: TGCGCCAGCAGCCAGAAACAGAGATTATTTACTGAAGCTTTCTAT. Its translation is CASSQKQRLFTEAFY.

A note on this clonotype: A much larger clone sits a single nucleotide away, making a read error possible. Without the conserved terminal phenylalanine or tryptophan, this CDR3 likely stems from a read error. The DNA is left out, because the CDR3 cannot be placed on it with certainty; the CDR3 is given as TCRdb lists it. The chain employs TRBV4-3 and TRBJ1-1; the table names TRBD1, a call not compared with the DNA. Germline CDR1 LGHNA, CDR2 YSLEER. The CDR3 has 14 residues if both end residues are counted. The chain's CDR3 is CASSQGSDRGVVFL.

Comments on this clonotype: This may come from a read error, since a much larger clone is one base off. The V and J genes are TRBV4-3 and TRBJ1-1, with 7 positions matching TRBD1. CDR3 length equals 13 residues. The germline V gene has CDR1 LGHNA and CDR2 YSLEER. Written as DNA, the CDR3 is TGCGCCAGCAGGGGACAGCCGAACACTGCAGCTTTCTTT. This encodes CASRGQPNTAAFF.

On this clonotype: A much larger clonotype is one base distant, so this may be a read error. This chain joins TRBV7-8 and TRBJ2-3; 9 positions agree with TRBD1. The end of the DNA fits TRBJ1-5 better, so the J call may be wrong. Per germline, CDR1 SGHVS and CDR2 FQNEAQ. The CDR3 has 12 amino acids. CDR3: CASSTGGGTQHF. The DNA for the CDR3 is TGTGCCAGCAGCACAGGGGGCGGGACGCAGCATTTT.

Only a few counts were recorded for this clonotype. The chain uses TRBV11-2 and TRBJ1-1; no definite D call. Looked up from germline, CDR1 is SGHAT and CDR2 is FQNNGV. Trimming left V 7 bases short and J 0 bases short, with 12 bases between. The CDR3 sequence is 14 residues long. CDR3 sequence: CASTLPLLNTEAFF. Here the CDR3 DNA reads TGTGCCAGCACCCTTCCCCTATTGAACACTGAAGCTTTCTTT.